The rows below give T cell receptor beta chains drawn from one sample of a study of T cells in Graves' hyperthyroidism and ophthalmopathy. TCRdb analysed the multiplex PCR reads with MiXCR anew, one entry per CDR3 protein. The sample lists more than 150,000 distinct CDR3 sequences, over 15% occurring once. Material for sequencing was blood. All receptors come from a woman aged 45-65 years with Graves' hyperthyroidism. CDR3s include the opening cysteine and the closing phenylalanine or tryptophan. Fields, in order: V gene, clone size, D gene, J gene, CDR3 protein, CDR3 DNA. A D gene is named only where the DNA matches it firmly. Clone size is stated in some rows and not others, as once, few, many or a class when expanded.

TRBV2	-	-	TRBJ1-4	CASSEYRTSEKLFF	TGTGCCAGCAGTGAATACAGGACGTCTGAAAAACTGTTTTTT
TRBV6-1	many	-	TRBJ1-1	CASSAQGGTEAFF	TGTGCCAGCAGTGCCCAGGGAGGCACTGAAGCTTTCTTT
TRBV3-1	many	TRBD2	TRBJ2-7	CASSQRLAGGYEQYF	TGTGCCAGCAGCCAAAGACTAGCGGGGGGGTACGAGCAGTACTTC
TRBV5-1	many	TRBD1	TRBJ2-7	CASSLPTGGLDEQYF	TGCGCCAGCAGCTTACCGACAGGGGGTTTGGACGAGCAGTACTTC
TRBV28	many	-	TRBJ1-1	CASSLHTASMNTEAFF	TGTGCCAGCAGTTTACATACAGCCTCAATGAACACTGAAGCTTTCTTT
TRBV7-9	many	-	TRBJ1-2	CASSTPPGPDYGYTF	TGTGCCAGCAGTACCCCTCCGGGACCAGACTATGGCTACACCTTC
TRBV5-5	many	-	TRBJ2-5	CASSLSAGQQETQYF	TGTGCCAGCAGCCTTTCGGCGGGTCAGCAGGAGACCCAGTACTTC
TRBV7-8	-	TRBD1	TRBJ1-1	CASSLRQGPNTEAFF	TGTGCCAGCAGCCTCCGACAGGGCCCCAACACTGAAGCTTTCTTT
TRBV6-5	many	TRBD2	TRBJ2-1	CASSYSGVAGNYNEQFF	TGTGCCAGCAGTTACTCGGGGGTAGCGGGGAACTACAATGAGCAGTTCTTC
TRBV24-1	many	-	TRBJ2-3	CATSQSTSTDTQYF	TGTGCCACCAGCCAGAGTACTAGCACAGATACGCAGTATTTT
TRBV18	many	-	TRBJ1-4	CASSRFTGAPNEKLFF	TGTGCCAGCTCACGCTTTACCGGGGCTCCTAATGAAAAACTGTTTTTT
TRBV6-2/TRBV6-3	-	-	TRBJ1-1	CASSYSWANTEAFF	TGTGCCAGCAGTTACTCGTGGGCGAACACTGAAGCTTTCTTT
TRBV7-9	many	-	TRBJ2-7	CASSLGSRYEQYF	TGTGCCAGCAGCTTGGGCAGCAGGTACGAGCAGTACTTC
TRBV14	many	-	TRBJ2-2	CASSSRLYTGELFF	TGTGCCAGCAGCTCCCGACTGTACACCGGGGAGCTGTTTTTT
TRBV6-1	many	-	TRBJ2-3	CASSRRGTDTQYF	TGTGCCAGCAGTCGCAGGGGTACAGATACGCAGTATTTT
TRBV2	many	-	TRBJ1-5	CASTQGRAQPQHF	TGTGCCAGCACTCAGGGGAGGGCTCAGCCCCAGCATTTT
TRBV7-6	-	-	TRBJ1-5	CASSLGAGSNQPQHF	TGTGCCAGCAGCTTAGGTGCGGGCAGCAATCAGCCCCAGCATTTT
TRBV19	few	-	TRBJ2-3	CASSHADTQYF	TGTGCCAGTAGTCATGCAGATACGCAGTATTTT
TRBV27	many	TRBD1	TRBJ1-5	CASSNGGQGRYSNQPQHF	TGTGCCAGCAGTAACGGTGGACAGGGACGATATAGCAATCAGCCCCAGCATTTT
TRBV12-3/TRBV12-4	many	-	TRBJ1-3	CASSFQGSSGNTIYF	TGTGCCAGCAGTTTCCAGGGAAGCTCTGGAAACACCATATATTTT
TRBV9	-	-	TRBJ2-3	CAGSFKGRVTDTQYF	TGTGCCGGCAGCTTCAAGGGCAGGGTCACAGATACGCAGTATTTT
TRBV7-3	many	-	TRBJ2-3	CASSLTDLVGDTQYF	TGTGCCAGCAGCTTAACTGATCTCGTGGGAGATACGCAGTATTTT
TRBV7-9	few	-	TRBJ1-1	CASSLSAGYTEAFF	TGTGCCAGCAGCTTATCGGCGGGATACACTGAAGCTTTCTTT
TRBV12-3/TRBV12-4	-	TRBD2	TRBJ2-3	CASSPPGGRADTQYF	TGTGCCAGCAGTCCTCCAGGCGGGAGGGCAGATACGCAGTATTTT
TRBV7-3	many	TRBD2	TRBJ2-1	CASSLRPPGLAGEQFF	TGTGCCAGCAGCTTAAGACCCCCGGGACTAGCGGGGGAGCAGTTCTTC
TRBV6-1	many	-	TRBJ1-1	CASILQGNTEAFF	TGTGCCAGCATTCTTCAGGGGAACACTGAAGCTTTCTTT
TRBV6-2/TRBV6-3	many	TRBD1	TRBJ1-2	CASSRDRLYGSYTF	TGTGCCAGCAGTCGGGACAGGTTATATGGAAGCTACACCTTC